The 11 T cell receptor beta chains below come from one sample, sequenced in a study of CD8 T cells in Susac syndrome. A quantity of roughly 0.5 to 1 ug RNA underwent reverse transcription using random hexamers. TCRdb called the immunoSEQ multiplex PCR reads again in MiXCR, with one record for every CDR3 protein. Among 350,000 to 550,000 distinct CDR3 sequences listed, roughly 85% were seen once. Source material: CD8+ T cells from PBMCs. The receptor set was obtained from a human donor with multiple sclerosis.

The rearrangement joins TRBV20-1 to TRBJ2-3; 13 bases match TRBD2. The CDR3 spans 23 residues. The V gene's germline CDR1 is DFQATT and CDR2 SNEGSKA (reference sequence). The V gene end was trimmed by 4 bases and the J gene end by 4 bases; junction bases not matched to a gene: 29. The CDR3 reads CSANKRDRGGLAGELSYADTQYF. CDR3 coding DNA: TGCAGTGCTAACAAACGGGACAGGGGTGGACTAGCGGGAGAATTGTCATATGCAGATACGCAGTATTTT.

This clonotype turned up a few times. The gene calls are TRBV6-5 and TRBJ2-5; a possible D gene is TRBD2 (6 bases). Per the germline V gene, CDR1 is MNHEY and CDR2 is SVGAGI. CDR3 length: 15 residues. With 4 bases removed from V and 7 bases from J, the gap between germline ends came to 19 bases. The CDR3 loop is CASSFLTGGSWTQYF. The CDR3 coding sequence is TGTGCCAGCAGTTTCCTTACCGGGGGTTCATGGACCCAGTACTTC.

The chain links TRBV7-2 to TRBJ2-3, with TRBD2 identical over 15 bases. The germline V gene has CDR1 SGHTA and CDR2 FQGNSA. CDR3 length equals 18 residues. J was trimmed by 4 bases and V by 5 bases; bases with no gene match: 10. In DNA form, the CDR3 reads TGTGCCAGCAGCGGTCGCGGGACTAGCGGGAGGTATTCAGATACGCAGTATTTT. As protein: CASSGRGTSGRYSDTQYF.

The chain is built from TRBV27 and TRBJ2-1, with D possibly TRBD1 on 5 matching bases. Germline loops: CDR1 MNHEY, CDR2 SMNVEV (reference sequence). The CDR3 runs 14 residues. The ends were cut back, 2 bases at V and 5 bases at J, with 10 bases in the middle. The DNA for the CDR3 is TGTGCCAGCAGTTTAGTGCGGACAAACAATGAGCAGTTCTTC. Translated, it gives CASSLVRTNNEQFF.

The rearrangement links TRBV15 to TRBJ1-4; 8 positions match TRBD1. Germline CDR1 LNHNV, CDR2 YYDKDF (reference sequence). Unmatched junction bases numbered 5, after V lost 4 bases and J lost 7 bases. The CDR3 has 14 amino acids. The CDR3 region is CATSTGGLTEKLFF. The CDR3 coding sequence is TGTGCCACCAGCACAGGGGGCCTAACTGAAAAACTGTTTTTT.

The chain employs TRBV27 and TRBJ2-3; 8 bases align to TRBD2. V gave up 5 bases and J gave up 10 bases; unmatched junction bases: 11. The germline CDR1 and CDR2 sequences are MNHEY and SMNVEV (reference sequence). The CDR3 covers 14 residues. For the CDR3, the DNA is TGTGCCAGCAGTCCGGGACTAGACCTCACCGCGCAGTATTTT. This codes for CASSPGLDLTAQYF.

V usage is TRBV6-5 and J usage is TRBJ2-7, with D perhaps TRBD2 (5 bases). The CDR3 runs to 14 residues. Germline V gene lookup returns CDR1 MNHEY and CDR2 SVGAGI. V lost 5 bases and J lost 2, with 13 bases in between. This chain's CDR3 is CASSTGLSPYEQYF. CDR3 DNA: TGTGCCAGCAGTACTGGACTCTCTCCCTACGAGCAGTACTTC.

The genes are TRBV29-1 and TRBJ1-2, with TRBD1 as a possible D gene (5 bases). CDR1 and CDR2 from the germline V gene are SQVTM and ANQGSEA. The CDR3 sequence is 16 residues long. Trimming removed 2 bases at V and 5 bases at J, with 21 bases between. The CDR3 here is CSVEKDPGTILYGYTF. The CDR3 bases are TGCAGCGTTGAAAAGGACCCCGGGACGATCCTGTATGGCTACACCTTC.

The genes are TRBV13 and TRBJ2-1; D is possibly TRBD1 (5 bases). V was cut by 5 bases and J by 6 bases, with 14 bases left in between. This CDR3 contains 14 residues. From germline, CDR1 is PRHDT and CDR2 FYEKMQ (reference sequence). The CDR3 is CASSPETGANEQFF. DNA of the CDR3: TGTGCCAGCAGCCCCGAGACTGGGGCCAATGAGCAGTTCTTC.

The chain joins TRBV5-1 to TRBJ2-3; no firm D call. This CDR3 has 16 amino acids. Germline CDR1 is SGHRS and CDR2 is YFSETQ. V was pared by 1 base and J by 3 bases, with 15 bases between. The CDR3 sequence: CASSLLQAEQTDTQYF. As DNA, the CDR3 is TGCGCCAGCAGCTTGCTCCAGGCTGAACAAACAGATACGCAGTATTTT.

This clonotype appeared a few times. The chain employs TRBV7-9 and TRBJ2-3; D perhaps matches TRBD2 (5 bases). Trimming took 3 bases from V and 2 from J, leaving 6 bases between them. CDR3 length: 13 amino acids. Per germline, CDR1 SEHNR and CDR2 FQNEAQ (reference sequence). This CDR3 is CASSLDFTDTQYF. In DNA form, the CDR3 reads TGTGCCAGCAGCTTGGACTTCACAGATACGCAGTATTTT.